This passage covers 21 T cell receptor beta chains from one sample sequenced in a study of neurological immune-mediated disorders. TCRdb called the 5' RACE reads again in MiXCR, with one record for every CDR3 protein. The data show about 92,000 distinct CDR3 sequences, under 4.5% seen once. The sequenced sample consisted of PBMCs. All receptors derive from a woman in her fifties or sixties with multiple sclerosis.

This clonotype was seen repeatedly, ten times or more. V and J are TRBV5-1 and TRBJ1-1; D call uncertain. The CDR3 covers 14 residues. Deletions cut 2 bases from V and 2 bases from J, with 10 bases between. Germline-derived CDR1 and CDR2 are SGHRS and YFSETQ. The CDR3 nucleotides read TGCGCCAGCAGCTTTCGGACCGTCAACACTGAAGCTTTCTTT. The encoded protein is CASSFRTVNTEAFF.

This clonotype was detected many times. The junction departs from germline at one end; a sequencing error may be responsible. The chain combines TRBV7-6 with TRBJ1-6, with TRBD1 as a possible D gene (5 bases). CDR1 and CDR2 from the germline V gene are SGHVS and FNYEAQ. The CDR3 covers 15 residues. CDR3 DNA sequence: TGTGCCAGCAGCTTAGAGGGGACCGGGAATTCAACCCTCAACTTT. It yields the protein CASSLEGTGNSTLNF.

This clonotype was seen many times. The gene calls are TRBV7-2 and TRBJ1-1; TRBD1 is a possible D gene (6 bases). Between the trimmed V and J ends, which lost 6 bases and 1 base, there was a span of 12 bases. The CDR3 sequence is 14 residues long. Germline V gene sequence: CDR1 SGHTA, CDR2 FQGNSA. The CDR3, as DNA: TGTGCCAGCAGACCAGGGGTGGGGAACACTGAAGCTTTCTTT. This sequence encodes CASRPGVGNTEAFF.

This clonotype was detected many times. V gene TRBV20-1 combines with J gene TRBJ1-4; no firm D call. Per germline, CDR1 DFQATT and CDR2 SNEGSKA (reference sequence). The V end was cut by 3 bases, the J end by 15 bases, with 17 bases between. The CDR3 runs to 12 residues. CDR3 region: CSASSKFMVMFF. CDR3 DNA sequence: TGCAGTGCTAGCTCCAAGTTTATGGTCATGTTTTTT.

This clonotype occurred many times. The rearrangement uses TRBV7-2 and TRBJ2-3, with 13 bases identical to TRBD2. After removal of 5 bases from V and 9 bases from J, the junction contained 11 bases not matched to a gene. From germline, CDR1 is SGHTA and CDR2 FQGNSA. There are 16 residues in the CDR3. CDR3 residues: CASSTTSGGGVLTQYF. The DNA for the CDR3 is TGTGCCAGCAGCACCACTAGCGGGGGGGGAGTATTGACGCAGTATTTT.

This clonotype was found many times. This chain links TRBV9 with TRBJ2-5, with D possibly matching TRBD1 (6 bases). The CDR3 sequence is 14 residues long. Germline V gene data show CDR1 as SGDLS and CDR2 as YYNGEE. V was trimmed by 3 bases and J by 2 bases, leaving 11 bases between them. This CDR3 reads CASSAQGLQETQYF. DNA of the CDR3: TGTGCCAGCAGCGCCCAGGGGCTACAAGAGACCCAGTACTTC.

The sample holds a few counts of this clonotype. This clone may be a read error of a much larger clone one base away. The chain couples TRBV12-3 or TRBV12-4 to TRBJ2-7, with TRBD2 as a possible D gene (6 bases). The CDR3 is 13 amino acids. V shed 8 bases and J shed 1 base, with 12 bases lying between them. DNA for the CDR3: TGTGCCAGCGGGGGGTTCTTTTCCTACGAGCAGTACTTC. Its translation: CASGGFFSYEQYF.

In its sample, this clonotype was seen many times. This chain uses TRBV27 with TRBJ2-7; 9 nucleotides align to TRBD1. The CDR3 is 16 residues long. V lost 0 bases and J lost 2; bases outside the gene matches: 5. The germline CDR1 and CDR2 sequences are MNHEY and SMNVEV (reference sequence). In nucleotides, the CDR3 is TGTGCCAGCAGTTTATCCCGGACAGGGGAACCCTACGAGCAGTACTTC. Protein sequence: CASSLSRTGEPYEQYF.

This clonotype appeared many times. This sequence joins TRBV20-1 and TRBJ1-1, with a weak D call TRBD1 (6 bases). Looked up from germline, CDR1 is DFQATT and CDR2 is SNEGSKA (reference sequence). This CDR3 comprises 12 residues. Trimming left V 1 base short and J 11 bases short, with 14 bases between. The CDR3 region is CSARGPGASAFF. CDR3 DNA: TGCAGTGCTAGAGGTCCAGGGGCGAGCGCTTTCTTT.

This clonotype was counted many times. A much larger clonotype is one base distant, so this may be a read error. The rearrangement joins TRBV5-1 to TRBJ1-1, with D unresolved. Germline CDR1 is SGHRS and CDR2 is YFSETQ. The V gene lost 2 bases and the J gene lost 1 base, with 6 bases spanning the gap. The CDR3 is made up of 13 amino acids. Here the CDR3 reads CASSFAENTEAFF. CDR3 bases: TGCGCCAGCAGCTTTGCAGAGAACACTGAAGCTTTCTTT.

This clonotype was seen once. A read error may produce the germline difference seen at one junction end. The J gene is TRBJ2-1, the V gene TRBV19; weak D call: TRBD1 (6 bases). Per germline, CDR1 LNHDA and CDR2 SQIVND (reference sequence). This CDR3 comprises 15 residues. In DNA, the CDR3 is TGTGCCAGTAGTCGCTGGGGGCTGACCTACAATGAGAAGTTCTTC. Its translation is CASSRWGLTYNEKFF.

This clonotype was recorded at least ten times. This chain uses TRBV6-5 with TRBJ2-7, with D possibly being TRBD1 (6 bases). The CDR3 covers 13 residues. Germline V gene sequence: CDR1 MNHEY, CDR2 SVGAGI. Trimming left V 6 bases short and J 1 base short, with 10 bases between. The CDR3: CASSRQGSYEQYF. The CDR3 region has the DNA TGTGCCAGCAGCCGTCAGGGGTCCTACGAGCAGTACTTC.

Ten or more counts support this clonotype. CDR3 DNA: TGTGCCAGCAGTGAGCGGACTAGCGGAAATGAGCAGTTCTTC. Amino acids: CASSERTSGNEQFF. The J gene is TRBJ2-1, the V gene TRBV6-5; TRBD2 matches at 10 bases. The germline V gene encodes CDR1 MNHEY and CDR2 SVGAGI. The CDR3 spans 14 residues. The junction had 5 bases not matched to a gene; V was cut back by 5 bases and J by 7 bases.

This clonotype was seen ten or more times. This chain connects TRBV5-1 to TRBJ2-1; tentatively, D is TRBD2 (5 bases). V lost 4 bases and J 2 bases, leaving 7 bases between the germline ends. Germline CDR1 reads SGHRS; CDR2 reads YFSETQ. CDR3 length: 13 residues. This CDR3 reads CASSPGTYNEQFF. CDR3 DNA: TGCGCCAGCAGCCCGGGGACCTACAATGAGCAGTTCTTC.

In this sample, this clonotype turned up many times. This rearrangement joins TRBV7-2 to TRBJ1-5; D possibly corresponds to TRBD1 (5 bases). Germline V gene data show CDR1 as SGHTA and CDR2 as FQGNSA. This CDR3 has 13 amino acids. V gave up 10 bases and J gave up 4 bases, with 14 bases separating them. CDR3 in amino acids: CATSPGRNQPQHF. DNA of the CDR3: TGTGCCACCTCCCCAGGGCGGAATCAGCCCCAGCATTTT.

The sample holds many counts of this clonotype. V and J are TRBV21-1 and TRBJ1-2. TRBV21-1 is a pseudogene. The CDR3 contains 17 residues. The CDR3 DNA is TGTGCCAGCCCTAAACCCCGTCGACACTCTCTATCCTATGGCTACACCTTC. Amino acid sequence: CASPKPRRHSLSYGYTF.

This clonotype was picked up many times. V usage is TRBV7-2 and J usage is TRBJ2-3, with TRBD2 matching over 7 bases. The germline V gene has CDR1 SGHTA and CDR2 FQGNSA. The CDR3 is 15 amino acids. With 4 bases clipped from V and 4 bases from J, the junction kept 8 bases outside the gene matches. The CDR3 DNA reads as TGTGCCAGCAGCTGGGGACGGGGAGGGGCAGATACGCAGTATTTT. Translating gives CASSWGRGGADTQYF.

This clonotype was observed at least ten times. This chain joins TRBV18 and TRBJ2-7; 7 nucleotides align to TRBD1. The germline V gene has CDR1 KGHSH and CDR2 LQKENI. Trimming at V came to 2 bases and at J to 2 bases, leaving 3 bases not matched to a gene. The CDR3 contains 14 residues. The CDR3 protein is CASSPSGQAYEQYF. Here the CDR3 DNA reads TGTGCCAGCTCACCATCCGGACAGGCCTACGAGCAGTACTTC. The full variable domain, its missing parts supplied by reference TRBV18 and TRBJ2-7, is NAGVMQNPRHLVRRRGQEARLRCSPMKGHSHVYWYRQLPEEGLKFMVYLQKENIIDESGMPKERFSAEFPKEGPSILRIQQVVRGDSAAYFCASSPSGQAYEQYFGPGTRLTVT.

This clonotype was observed at least ten times. The chain carries TRBV12-3 or TRBV12-4 and TRBJ2-1, with D maybe TRBD2 (5 bases). CDR3 size: 14 residues. V was pared by 5 bases and J by 10 bases, with 18 bases between. The CDR3 protein is CASSHRDLYGEQFF. The CDR3 nucleotides are TGTGCCAGCAGTCATCGGGATCTCTACGGGGAGCAGTTCTTC.

This clonotype came up many times. The CDR3 is CASSETYTDTQYF. The CDR3 bases are TGTGCCAGCAGCGAAACGTACACAGATACGCAGTATTTT. V gene TRBV7-2 combines with J gene TRBJ2-3, with unresolved D. Trimming removed 5 bases at V and 2 bases at J, with 8 bases between. Germline loops: CDR1 SGHTA, CDR2 FQGNSA. The CDR3 runs to 13 residues.

This clonotype occurred many times. The V and J genes are TRBV7-8 and TRBJ2-5; 9 bases line up with TRBD2. Trimming cost V 3 bases and J 4 bases; bases outside gene matches: 9. This CDR3 is 16 amino acids long. CDR1 is SGHVS, CDR2 FQNEAQ, per germline. The CDR3 DNA follows: TGTGCCAGCAGCTTCGACGGGCGGGGGGGCCGAGAGACCCAGTACTTC. This translates into CASSFDGRGGRETQYF.